A selection of T cell receptor beta chains follows, all from one sample in a study of T cell responses to AZD1222 COVID-19 vaccine. Sequencing was performed with immunoSEQ multiplex PCR; in TCRdb, only in-frame clones are kept and a portion is missing. The sample records around 150,000 clones, about nine tenths being singletons. This specimen was peripheral blood, taken on day 0 of AZD1222 vaccination. These receptors were obtained from an adult in good health. CDR3s include the opening cysteine and the closing phenylalanine or tryptophan. Fields, in order: clone size, D gene, J gene, V gene, CDR3 protein, CDR3 DNA. The D gene is left open where the match is weak. Size is omitted from some rows. Given values are once, few, many or a class for expanded clones.

clone size: few
D gene: NA
J gene: TRBJ2-7
V gene: TRBV19
CDR3 protein: CASSSGGLGEQYF
CDR3 DNA: TGTGCCAGTAGCTCCGGGGGACTCGGGGAGCAGTACTTC

clone size: NA
D gene: NA
J gene: TRBJ2-1
V gene: TRBV6-5
CDR3 protein: CASSYSVRVNEQFF
CDR3 DNA: TGTGCCAGCAGTTACTCCGTCCGGGTCAATGAGCAGTTCTTC

clone size: NA
D gene: NA
J gene: TRBJ1-1
V gene: TRBV18
CDR3 protein: CASSPNGNTEAFF
CDR3 DNA: TGTGCCAGCTCACCCAACGGGAACACTGAAGCTTTCTTT

clone size: NA
D gene: TRBD1
J gene: TRBJ1-4
V gene: TRBV29-1
CDR3 protein: CSVGEGADEKLFF
CDR3 DNA: TGCAGCGTTGGGGAGGGGGCGGATGAAAAACTGTTTTTT

clone size: NA
D gene: TRBD2
J gene: TRBJ2-1
V gene: TRBV20-1
CDR3 protein: CSASLLASGSAAEQFF
CDR3 DNA: TGCAGTGCTAGTTTACTCGCCAGCGGGAGTGCAGCTGAGCAGTTCTTC

clone size: NA
D gene: TRBD2
J gene: TRBJ2-5
V gene: TRBV12-5
CDR3 protein: CASGLPGGETQYF
CDR3 DNA: TGTGCTAGTGGTTTGCCGGGGGGGGAGACCCAGTACTTC

clone size: NA
D gene: NA
J gene: TRBJ2-3
V gene: TRBV27
CDR3 protein: CASIPRGGPTDTQYF
CDR3 DNA: TGTGCCAGCATCCCTAGGGGGGGGCCTACAGATACGCAGTATTTT

clone size: NA
D gene: NA
J gene: TRBJ1-2
V gene: TRBV25-1
CDR3 protein: CASSEFGDHYGYTF
CDR3 DNA: TGTGCCAGCAGTGAATTCGGGGATCACTATGGCTACACCTTC

clone size: NA
D gene: TRBD1
J gene: TRBJ1-1
V gene: TRBV2
CDR3 protein: CASRAGTGLNPEAFF
CDR3 DNA: TGTGCCAGCAGGGCCGGGACAGGGCTTAACCCTGAAGCTTTCTTT

clone size: NA
D gene: NA
J gene: TRBJ1-1
V gene: TRBV30
CDR3 protein: CAWSVPGKPSNTEAFF
CDR3 DNA: TGTGCCTGGAGTGTCCCAGGCAAGCCATCGAACACTGAAGCTTTCTTT

clone size: NA
D gene: NA
J gene: TRBJ1-2
V gene: TRBV30
CDR3 protein: CAWSVGTANYGYTF
CDR3 DNA: TGTGCCTGGAGTGTAGGAACCGCTAACTATGGCTACACCTTC

clone size: NA
D gene: NA
J gene: TRBJ1-3
V gene: TRBV2
CDR3 protein: CASSDRLFGGNTIYF
CDR3 DNA: TGTGCCAGCAGTGATCGCCTATTTGGTGGAAACACCATATATTTT

clone size: NA
D gene: TRBD1
J gene: TRBJ2-4
V gene: TRBV5-4
CDR3 protein: CASSGRDSTGSDIQYF
CDR3 DNA: TGTGCCAGCAGCGGACGGGACAGCACGGGTTCTGACATTCAGTACTTC

clone size: NA
D gene: NA
J gene: TRBJ1-1
V gene: TRBV7-2
CDR3 protein: CASSLRSAAEAFF
CDR3 DNA: TGTGCCAGCAGCCTGAGGTCCGCGGCTGAAGCTTTCTTT

clone size: NA
D gene: NA
J gene: TRBJ1-3
V gene: TRBV5-1
CDR3 protein: CASSLRGESSGNTIYF
CDR3 DNA: TGCGCCAGCAGCTTGCGGGGGGAGAGCTCTGGAAACACCATATATTTT

clone size: NA
D gene: TRBD1
J gene: TRBJ2-1
V gene: TRBV5-4
CDR3 protein: CASSPQGLDRGQFF
CDR3 DNA: TGTGCCAGCAGCCCCCAAGGCCTCGACAGGGGGCAGTTCTTC

clone size: NA
D gene: TRBD2
J gene: TRBJ2-1
V gene: TRBV19
CDR3 protein: CASTLTSGRGGNEQFF
CDR3 DNA: TGTGCCAGTACCCTTACTAGCGGGAGGGGCGGCAATGAGCAGTTCTTC

clone size: few
D gene: TRBD1
J gene: TRBJ2-7
V gene: TRBV29-1
CDR3 protein: CSVMGQGYEQYF
CDR3 DNA: TGCAGCGTGATGGGACAGGGGTACGAGCAGTACTTC

clone size: NA
D gene: NA
J gene: TRBJ1-1
V gene: TRBV5-4
CDR3 protein: CASSYPANTEAFF
CDR3 DNA: TGTGCCAGCAGTTATCCAGCGAACACTGAAGCTTTCTTT

clone size: NA
D gene: TRBD1
J gene: TRBJ2-5
V gene: TRBV5-1
CDR3 protein: CASSSSTGSETQYF
CDR3 DNA: TGCGCCAGCAGCTCCTCGACAGGGTCGGAGACCCAGTACTTC

clone size: NA
D gene: NA
J gene: TRBJ2-7
V gene: TRBV14
CDR3 protein: CASSQDRLTGVEYF
CDR3 DNA: TGTGCCAGCAGCCAAGATAGGCTTACCGGGGTGGAGTACTTC

clone size: NA
D gene: TRBD2
J gene: TRBJ2-1
V gene: TRBV2
CDR3 protein: CASSEGGAGGRWNEQFF
CDR3 DNA: TGTGCCAGCAGCGAGGGAGGAGCGGGGGGGCGGTGGAATGAGCAGTTCTTC

clone size: NA
D gene: NA
J gene: TRBJ1-3
V gene: TRBV2
CDR3 protein: CAGDRTSGNTIYF
CDR3 DNA: TGTGCCGGTGACAGGACCTCTGGAAACACCATATATTTT

clone size: NA
D gene: NA
J gene: TRBJ2-5
V gene: TRBV12-3/TRBV12-4
CDR3 protein: CASRMGLSGTQYF
CDR3 DNA: TGTGCCAGCAGGATGGGGCTATCTGGGACCCAGTACTTC

clone size: NA
D gene: NA
J gene: TRBJ2-7
V gene: TRBV4-1
CDR3 protein: CATSQVPAGAYEQYF
CDR3 DNA: TGCGCCACCTCCCAGGTACCAGCGGGCGCGTACGAGCAGTACTTC

clone size: NA
D gene: NA
J gene: TRBJ1-2
V gene: TRBV3-1/TRBV3-2
CDR3 protein: CASSLDSSGAHGYTF
CDR3 DNA: TGTGCCAGCAGCCTCGATTCGTCTGGGGCCCATGGCTACACCTTC

clone size: few
D gene: TRBD1
J gene: TRBJ1-6
V gene: TRBV4-2
CDR3 protein: CASSQELQGASYNSPLHF
CDR3 DNA: TGTGCCAGCAGCCAAGAACTACAGGGGGCGTCCTATAATTCACCCCTCCACTTT

clone size: once
D gene: NA
J gene: TRBJ1-1
V gene: TRBV5-1
CDR3 protein: CASSWDTVNTEAFF
CDR3 DNA: TGCGCCAGCAGTTGGGACACGGTGAACACTGAAGCTTTCTTT

clone size: once
D gene: NA
J gene: TRBJ1-6
V gene: TRBV2
CDR3 protein: CASTFAGQDNSPLHF
CDR3 DNA: TGTGCCAGCACCTTTGCTGGGCAAGATAATTCACCCCTCCACTTT

clone size: NA
D gene: TRBD1
J gene: TRBJ1-2
V gene: TRBV13
CDR3 protein: CASSPRTGSGYGYTF
CDR3 DNA: TGTGCCAGCAGCCCCCGGACAGGGTCTGGCTATGGCTACACCTTC

clone size: few
D gene: TRBD2
J gene: TRBJ2-3
V gene: TRBV5-6
CDR3 protein: CASSFTLAESTDTQYF
CDR3 DNA: TGTGCCAGCAGCTTCACGCTAGCGGAGAGCACAGATACGCAGTATTTT

clone size: NA
D gene: NA
J gene: TRBJ2-4
V gene: TRBV11-2
CDR3 protein: CASSRQGSKNIQYF
CDR3 DNA: TGTGCCAGCAGCCGCCAGGGGTCCAAAAACATTCAGTACTTC

clone size: NA
D gene: TRBD1
J gene: TRBJ1-2
V gene: TRBV12-5
CDR3 protein: CASGRNEGADYGYTF
CDR3 DNA: TGTGCTAGTGGAAGGAATGAGGGGGCGGACTATGGCTACACCTTC

clone size: NA
D gene: TRBD2
J gene: TRBJ2-7
V gene: TRBV11-3
CDR3 protein: CASSTTSVNYEQYF
CDR3 DNA: TGTGCCAGCAGCACGACTAGCGTAAACTACGAGCAGTACTTC

clone size: NA
D gene: TRBD2
J gene: TRBJ2-5
V gene: TRBV7-9
CDR3 protein: CASSPPGLAGVGTQYF
CDR3 DNA: TGTGCCAGCAGCCCGCCGGGACTAGCGGGAGTCGGGACCCAGTACTTC

clone size: NA
D gene: NA
J gene: TRBJ1-5
V gene: TRBV10-3
CDR3 protein: CAISEEGSNQPQHF
CDR3 DNA: TGTGCCATCAGTGAGGAGGGGAGCAATCAGCCCCAGCATTTT

clone size: NA
D gene: NA
J gene: TRBJ2-5
V gene: TRBV6-6
CDR3 protein: CASSYSGHPQETQYF
CDR3 DNA: TGTGCCAGCAGTTACTCGGGCCATCCCCAAGAGACCCAGTACTTC

clone size: NA
D gene: NA
J gene: TRBJ2-5
V gene: TRBV21-1
CDR3 protein: CASSKAGLWETQYF
CDR3 DNA: TGTGCCAGCAGCAAAGCAGGGTTGTGGGAGACCCAGTACTTC

clone size: once
D gene: NA
J gene: TRBJ2-1
V gene: TRBV28
CDR3 protein: CASSSSQDNEQFF
CDR3 DNA: TGTGCCAGCAGTTCCTCCCAGGACAATGAGCAGTTCTTC

clone size: once
D gene: NA
J gene: TRBJ1-5
V gene: TRBV2
CDR3 protein: CASRHGVTDEPQHF
CDR3 DNA: TGTGCCAGCAGACACGGTGTCACGGATGAGCCCCAGCATTTT

clone size: once
D gene: TRBD2
J gene: TRBJ2-5
V gene: TRBV5-5
CDR3 protein: CASSVRVTGGVGETQYF
CDR3 DNA: TGTGCCAGCAGCGTTCGAGTGACGGGAGGAGTGGGAGAGACCCAGTACTTC

clone size: NA
D gene: TRBD2
J gene: TRBJ2-3
V gene: TRBV12-5
CDR3 protein: CASGPGLAGTQYF
CDR3 DNA: TGTGCTAGTGGACCGGGACTAGCGGGTACGCAGTATTTT

clone size: NA
D gene: NA
J gene: TRBJ2-2
V gene: TRBV2
CDR3 protein: CASSENRANTGELFF
CDR3 DNA: TGTGCCAGCAGTGAAAACAGGGCGAACACCGGGGAGCTGTTTTTT

clone size: NA
D gene: TRBD2
J gene: TRBJ2-3
V gene: TRBV29-1
CDR3 protein: CSVDFGSSGDTQYF
CDR3 DNA: TGCAGCGTTGATTTCGGGTCTAGCGGAGATACGCAGTATTTT

clone size: NA
D gene: NA
J gene: TRBJ1-1
V gene: TRBV27
CDR3 protein: CASSLGTRTEAFF
CDR3 DNA: TGTGCCAGCAGTTTAGGGACGCGCACTGAAGCTTTCTTT

clone size: NA
D gene: NA
J gene: TRBJ2-5
V gene: TRBV14
CDR3 protein: CASSQVGIQETQYF
CDR3 DNA: TGTGCCAGCAGCCAAGTGGGGATCCAAGAGACCCAGTACTTC

clone size: NA
D gene: NA
J gene: TRBJ1-5
V gene: TRBV15
CDR3 protein: CATSEGRPEPQHF
CDR3 DNA: TGTGCCACCAGTGAGGGGAGGCCGGAGCCCCAGCATTTT

clone size: NA
D gene: NA
J gene: TRBJ1-5
V gene: TRBV19
CDR3 protein: CASSIDFNQPQHF
CDR3 DNA: TGTGCCAGTAGTATAGACTTCAATCAGCCCCAGCATTTT

clone size: NA
D gene: TRBD1
J gene: TRBJ2-5
V gene: TRBV7-7
CDR3 protein: CASSFGTGRWETQYF
CDR3 DNA: TGTGCCAGCAGCTTCGGGACAGGGAGGTGGGAGACCCAGTACTTC

clone size: NA
D gene: NA
J gene: TRBJ2-7
V gene: TRBV19
CDR3 protein: CASSAQVAYEQYF
CDR3 DNA: TGTGCCAGTAGTGCACAGGTAGCCTACGAGCAGTACTTC